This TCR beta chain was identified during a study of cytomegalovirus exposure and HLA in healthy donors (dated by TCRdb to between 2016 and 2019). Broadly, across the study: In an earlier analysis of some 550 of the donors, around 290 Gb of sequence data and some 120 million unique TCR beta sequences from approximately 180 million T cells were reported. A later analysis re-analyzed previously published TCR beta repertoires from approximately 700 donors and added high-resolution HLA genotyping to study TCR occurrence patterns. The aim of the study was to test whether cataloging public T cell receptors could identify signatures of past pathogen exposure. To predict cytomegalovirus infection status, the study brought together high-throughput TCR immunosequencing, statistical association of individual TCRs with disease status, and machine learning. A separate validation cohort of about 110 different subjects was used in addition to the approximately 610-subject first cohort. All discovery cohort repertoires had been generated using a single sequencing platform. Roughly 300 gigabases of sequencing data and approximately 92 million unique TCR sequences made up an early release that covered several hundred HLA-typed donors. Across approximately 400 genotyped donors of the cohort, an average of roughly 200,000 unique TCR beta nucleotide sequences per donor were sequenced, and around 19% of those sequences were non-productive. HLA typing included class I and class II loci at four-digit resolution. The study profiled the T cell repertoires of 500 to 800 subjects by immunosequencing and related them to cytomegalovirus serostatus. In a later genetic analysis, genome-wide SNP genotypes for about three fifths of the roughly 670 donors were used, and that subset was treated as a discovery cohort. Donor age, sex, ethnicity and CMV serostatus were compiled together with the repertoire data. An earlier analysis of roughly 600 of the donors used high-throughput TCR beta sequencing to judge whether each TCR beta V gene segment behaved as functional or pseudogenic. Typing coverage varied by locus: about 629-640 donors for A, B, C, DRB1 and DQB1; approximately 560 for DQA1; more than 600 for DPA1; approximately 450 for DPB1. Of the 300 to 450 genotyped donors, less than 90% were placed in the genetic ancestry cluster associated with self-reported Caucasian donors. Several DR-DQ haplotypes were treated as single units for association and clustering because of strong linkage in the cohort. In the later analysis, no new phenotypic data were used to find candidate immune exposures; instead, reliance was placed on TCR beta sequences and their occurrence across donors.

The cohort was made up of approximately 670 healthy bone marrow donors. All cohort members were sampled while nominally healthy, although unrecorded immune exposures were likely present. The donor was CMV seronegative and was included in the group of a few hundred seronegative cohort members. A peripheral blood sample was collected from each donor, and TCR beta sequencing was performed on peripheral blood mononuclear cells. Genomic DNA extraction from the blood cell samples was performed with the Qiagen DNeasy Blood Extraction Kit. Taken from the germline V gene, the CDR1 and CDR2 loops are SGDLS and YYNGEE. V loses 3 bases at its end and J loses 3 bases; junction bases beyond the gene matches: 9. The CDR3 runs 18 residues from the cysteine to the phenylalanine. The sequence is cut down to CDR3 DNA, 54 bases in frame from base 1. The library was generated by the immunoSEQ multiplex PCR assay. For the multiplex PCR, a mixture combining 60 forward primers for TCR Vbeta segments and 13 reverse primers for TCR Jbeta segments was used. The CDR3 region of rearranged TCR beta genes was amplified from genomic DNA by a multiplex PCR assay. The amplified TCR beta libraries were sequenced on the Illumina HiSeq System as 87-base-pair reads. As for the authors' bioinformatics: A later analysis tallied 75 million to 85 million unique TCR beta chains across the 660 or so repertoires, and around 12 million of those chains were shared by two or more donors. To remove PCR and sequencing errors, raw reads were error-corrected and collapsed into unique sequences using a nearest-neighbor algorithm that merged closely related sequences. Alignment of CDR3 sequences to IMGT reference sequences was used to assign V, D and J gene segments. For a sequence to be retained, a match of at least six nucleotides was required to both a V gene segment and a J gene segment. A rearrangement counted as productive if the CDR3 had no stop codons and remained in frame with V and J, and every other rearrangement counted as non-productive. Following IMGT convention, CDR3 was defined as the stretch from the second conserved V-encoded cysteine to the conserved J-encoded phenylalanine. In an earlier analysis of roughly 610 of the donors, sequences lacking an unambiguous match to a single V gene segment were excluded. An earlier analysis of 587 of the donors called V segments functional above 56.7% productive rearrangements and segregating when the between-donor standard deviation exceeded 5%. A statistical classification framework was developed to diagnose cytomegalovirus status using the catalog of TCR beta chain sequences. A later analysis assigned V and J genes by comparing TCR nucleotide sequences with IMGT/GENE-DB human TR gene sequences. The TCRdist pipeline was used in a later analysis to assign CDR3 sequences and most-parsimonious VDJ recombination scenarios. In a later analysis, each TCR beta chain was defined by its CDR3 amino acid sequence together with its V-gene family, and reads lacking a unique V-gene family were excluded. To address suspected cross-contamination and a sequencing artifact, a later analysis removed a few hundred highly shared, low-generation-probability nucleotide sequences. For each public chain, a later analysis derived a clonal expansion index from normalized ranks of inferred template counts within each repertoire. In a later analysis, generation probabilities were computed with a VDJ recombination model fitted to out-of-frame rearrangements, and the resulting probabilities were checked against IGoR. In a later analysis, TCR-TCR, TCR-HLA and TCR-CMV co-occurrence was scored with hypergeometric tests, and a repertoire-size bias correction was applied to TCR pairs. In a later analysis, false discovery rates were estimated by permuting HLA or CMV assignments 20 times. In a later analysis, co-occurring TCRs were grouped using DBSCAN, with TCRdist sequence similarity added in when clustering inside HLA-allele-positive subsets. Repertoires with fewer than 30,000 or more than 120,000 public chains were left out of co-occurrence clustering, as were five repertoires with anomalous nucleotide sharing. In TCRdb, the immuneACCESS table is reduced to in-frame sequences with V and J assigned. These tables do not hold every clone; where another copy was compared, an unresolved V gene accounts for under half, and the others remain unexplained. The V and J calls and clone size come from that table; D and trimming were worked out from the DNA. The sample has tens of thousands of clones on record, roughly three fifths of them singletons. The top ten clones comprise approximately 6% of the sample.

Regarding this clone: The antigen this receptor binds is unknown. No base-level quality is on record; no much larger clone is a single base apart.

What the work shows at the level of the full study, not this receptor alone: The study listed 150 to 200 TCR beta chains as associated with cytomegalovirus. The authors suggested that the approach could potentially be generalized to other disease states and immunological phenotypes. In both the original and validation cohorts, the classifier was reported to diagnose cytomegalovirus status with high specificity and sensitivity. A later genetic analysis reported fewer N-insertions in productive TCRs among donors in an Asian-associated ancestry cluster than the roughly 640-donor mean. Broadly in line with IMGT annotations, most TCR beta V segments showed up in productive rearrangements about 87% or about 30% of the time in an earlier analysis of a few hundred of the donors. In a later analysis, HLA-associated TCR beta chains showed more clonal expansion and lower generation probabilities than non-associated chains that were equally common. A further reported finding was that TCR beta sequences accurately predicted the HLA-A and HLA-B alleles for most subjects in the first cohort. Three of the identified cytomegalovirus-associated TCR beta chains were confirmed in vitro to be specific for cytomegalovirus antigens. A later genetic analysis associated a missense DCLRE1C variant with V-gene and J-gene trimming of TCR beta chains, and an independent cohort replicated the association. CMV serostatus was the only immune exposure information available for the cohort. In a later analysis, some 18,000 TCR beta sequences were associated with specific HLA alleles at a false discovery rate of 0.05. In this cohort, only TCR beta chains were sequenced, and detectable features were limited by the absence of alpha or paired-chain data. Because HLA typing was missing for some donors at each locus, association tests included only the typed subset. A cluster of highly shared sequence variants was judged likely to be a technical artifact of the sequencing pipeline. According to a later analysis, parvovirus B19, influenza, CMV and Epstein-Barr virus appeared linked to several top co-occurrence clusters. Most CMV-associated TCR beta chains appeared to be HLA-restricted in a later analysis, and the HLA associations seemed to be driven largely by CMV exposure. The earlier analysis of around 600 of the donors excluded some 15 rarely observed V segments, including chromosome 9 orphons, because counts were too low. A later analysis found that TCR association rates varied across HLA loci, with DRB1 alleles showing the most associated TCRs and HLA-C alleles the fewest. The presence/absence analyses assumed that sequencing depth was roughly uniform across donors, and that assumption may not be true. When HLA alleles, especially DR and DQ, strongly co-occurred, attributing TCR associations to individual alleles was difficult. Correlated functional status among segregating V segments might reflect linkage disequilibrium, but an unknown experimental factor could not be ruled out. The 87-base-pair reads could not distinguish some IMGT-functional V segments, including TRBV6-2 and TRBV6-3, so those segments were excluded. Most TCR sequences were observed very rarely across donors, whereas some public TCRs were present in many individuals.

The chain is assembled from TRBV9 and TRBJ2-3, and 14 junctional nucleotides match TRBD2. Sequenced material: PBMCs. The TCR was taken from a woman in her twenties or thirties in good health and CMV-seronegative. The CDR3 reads CASSEGGTSGRQTDTQYF. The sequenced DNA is TGTGCCAGCAGCGAGGGGGGGACTAGCGGGAGACAGACAGATACGCAGTATTTT.